The 19 T cell receptor beta chains below were found in one sample sequenced in a study of T cell responses to AZD1222 COVID-19 vaccine. Generated by immunoSEQ multiplex PCR, the TCRdb table keeps only in-frame clones and is missing some. The repertoire holds around 100,000 clones, 65% to 90% seen once, with 6.3% in the top ten. This specimen was peripheral blood, taken on day 0 of AZD1222 vaccination. The receptors were sampled from an adult in good health.

The genes are TRBV20-1 and TRBJ2-1; D may be TRBD1 or TRBD2 (5 bases each). The CDR3 spans 11 residues. Germline V gene sequence: CDR1 DFQATT, CDR2 SNEGSKA (reference sequence). Trimming removed 1 base from V and 12 bases from J, with 10 bases in between. The CDR3: CSARGLGRQFF. The CDR3 DNA sequence: TGCAGTGCTAGAGGGCTGGGACGGCAGTTCTTC.

CDR3 sequence (DNA): TGTGCCAGCAGTTTAAGGTCGGGACAGGGTGGTTCACCCCTCCACTTT. This codes for CASSLRSGQGGSPLHF. This chain uses TRBV28 with TRBJ1-6; TRBD1 agrees at 9 bases. CDR3 length: 16 residues. Germline-derived CDR1 and CDR2 are MDHEN and SYDVKM. Trimming at V came to 2 bases and at J to 9 bases, leaving 8 bases not matched to a gene.

The chain carries TRBV4-2 and TRBJ2-7; 7 bases are shared with TRBD1. Germline assignment: CDR1 LGHNA and CDR2 YNFKEQ. J gave up 0 bases and V 0 bases, and 5 bases lay outside the gene matches. The CDR3 is made up of 16 amino acids. DNA of the CDR3: TGTGCCAGCAGCCAAGATCAGGGGACAGTCTCCTACGAGCAGTACTTC. Protein product: CASSQDQGTVSYEQYF.

This clone has only one observation. J is TRBJ1-5 and V is TRBV6-2 or TRBV6-3; D is undetermined. Germline loops: CDR1 MNHEY, CDR2 SVGEGT. The CDR3 contains 16 residues. Trimming shortened V by 0 bases and J by 2 bases, and 11 bases separated the two germline ends. This chain's CDR3 is CASSYSSITGNQPQHF. The CDR3 DNA follows: TGTGCCAGCAGTTACTCCAGTATTACGGGCAATCAGCCCCAGCATTTT.

The chain joins TRBV11-2 to TRBJ2-5; TRBD2 aligns across 9 bases. Germline CDR1 and CDR2: SGHAT and FQNNGV. This CDR3 is 16 amino acids long. J lost 2 bases, V lost 1 base, and 5 bases had no gene match. In DNA, the CDR3 is TGTGCCAGCAGCTTAGGCTCTAGCGGGGAGCAAGAGACCCAGTACTTC. Amino acid sequence: CASSLGSSGEQETQYF.

This chain connects TRBV6-2 or TRBV6-3 to TRBJ1-2; maybe TRBD1 (5 bases). Trimming took off 0 bases at V and 5 bases at J, with 7 bases between the two ends. Germline CDR1 and CDR2: MNHEY and SVGEGT. The CDR3 loop spans 13 amino acids. In nucleotides, the CDR3 is TGTGCCAGCAGTTACTCGACAGCATATGGCTACACCTTC. It codes for CASSYSTAYGYTF.

The chain is built from TRBV30 and TRBJ2-4; D gene unclear. Germline-derived CDR1 and CDR2 are GTSNPN and SVGIG (reference sequence). V was trimmed by 2 bases and J by 8 bases, leaving 16 bases between them. This CDR3 is 14 amino acids long. The CDR3 nucleotides read TGTGCCTGGAGTCCCTCCCCACAGTTAGACATTCAGTACTTC. Translated: CAWSPSPQLDIQYF.

V usage is TRBV19 and J usage is TRBJ1-6; TRBD1 might be the D (6 bases). Looked up from germline, CDR1 is LNHDA and CDR2 is SQIVND (reference sequence). Trimming left V 3 bases short and J 6 bases short, with 12 bases between. This CDR3 comprises 15 residues. CDR3 sequence reads: CASSIVARGNSPLHF. CDR3 coding DNA: TGTGCCAGTAGTATTGTGGCCAGGGGTAATTCACCCCTCCACTTT.

The chain combines TRBV18 with TRBJ2-6; TRBD1 is a possible D gene (6 bases). CDR3 length: 16 amino acids. Germline CDR1 and CDR2: KGHSH and LQKENI. Trimming left V 6 bases short and J 4 bases short, with 16 bases between. The CDR3 loop is CASSVTGPGGANVLTF. CDR3 sequence (DNA): TGTGCCAGCTCCGTGACAGGCCCTGGAGGGGCCAACGTCCTGACTTTC. Looking up the rest from reference TRBV18 and TRBJ2-6 gives the full variable domain: NAGVMQNPRHLVRRRGQEARLRCSPMKGHSHVYWYRQLPEEGLKFMVYLQKENIIDESGMPKERFSAEFPKEGPSILRIQQVVRGDSAAYFCASSVTGPGGANVLTFGAGSRLTVL.

The chain recombines TRBV7-9 with TRBJ2-7, with D unresolved. Trimming pared 5 bases from V and 5 bases from J, leaving 10 bases between. The CDR3 is made up of 12 amino acids. Germline V lookup: CDR1 SEHNR, CDR2 FQNEAQ (reference sequence). The CDR3 loop is CASSSIENEQYF. The CDR3, as DNA: TGTGCCAGCAGCAGTATCGAGAACGAGCAGTACTTC.

The V gene is TRBV7-2, the J gene TRBJ2-2, with TRBD2 matching over 8 bases. CDR3 length: 18 amino acids. Germline CDR1 is SGHTA and CDR2 is FQGNSA. V lost 0 bases, J lost 5 bases, and 11 bases stayed unmatched. CDR3 amino acids: CASSLALAGGRGTGELFF. Written as DNA, the CDR3 is TGTGCCAGCAGCTTAGCGCTTGCGGGAGGACGTGGAACCGGGGAGCTGTTTTTT.

The rearrangement uses TRBV7-3 and TRBJ1-1, with a weak D call TRBD1 (6 bases). The CDR3 runs 13 residues. Trimming left V 4 bases short and J 1 base short, with 7 bases between. The germline gives CDR1 SGHTA, CDR2 FQGTGA. This CDR3 reads CASSSDRNTEAFF. In DNA, the CDR3 is TGTGCCAGCAGCTCGGACAGGAACACTGAAGCTTTCTTT.

The CDR3 DNA is TGTGCCAGCAGTTACGTTAGCGCCACCACCTACAATGAGCAGTTCTTC. Translating it yields CASSYVSATTYNEQFF. V gene TRBV6-5 combines with J gene TRBJ2-1, with D maybe TRBD2 (5 bases). Trimming took off 2 bases at V and 2 bases at J, with 13 bases between the two ends. CDR1 is MNHEY, CDR2 SVGAGI, per germline. The CDR3 sequence is 16 residues long.

The table lists this clone with a few counts. The chain recombines TRBV4-2 with TRBJ1-4, with 7 bases matching TRBD1. Germline V gene data show CDR1 as LGHNA and CDR2 as YNFKEQ. The CDR3 contains 15 residues. The junction had 7 bases not matched to a gene; V was cut back by 1 base and J by 8 bases. CDR3 region: CASSQADRSGEKLFF. The CDR3 DNA reads TGTGCCAGCAGCCAAGCGGACAGGTCCGGAGAAAAACTGTTTTTT.

The chain joins TRBV19 to TRBJ1-2; tentatively, D is TRBD1 (5 bases). This CDR3 region has 14 residues. Germline CDR1 reads LNHDA; CDR2 reads SQIVND (reference sequence). The ends were cut back, 6 bases at V and 4 bases at J, with 15 bases in the middle. The chain's CDR3 is CASSVQRQLYGYTF. For the CDR3, the DNA is TGTGCCAGTAGCGTACAGAGACAGCTCTATGGCTACACCTTC.

The genes are TRBV11-2 and TRBJ2-2; the D is unclear. Looked up from germline, CDR1 is SGHAT and CDR2 is FQNNGV. V lost 5 bases and J 0 bases, leaving 19 bases between the germline ends. The CDR3 spans 18 residues. The CDR3 nucleotides are TGTGCCAGCAGCAAGCACCAGGCCCTCCGAGCGAACACCGGGGAGCTGTTTTTT. Translated: CASSKHQALRANTGELFF.

This rearrangement joins TRBV4-2 to TRBJ2-7; D may be TRBD2 (6 bases). Trimming took off 4 bases at V and 1 base at J, with 17 bases between the two ends. CDR1 is LGHNA and CDR2 is YNFKEQ in the germline V gene. The CDR3 has 16 residues. CDR3 sequence (DNA): TGTGCCAGCAGCCCCCTAGCCAGCGCGGGGTCCTACGAGCAGTACTTC. This translates into CASSPLASAGSYEQYF.

Notes on this clone: An end of the junction differs from the germline gene, which may be a read error. The genes are TRBV4-2 and TRBJ2-3; tentative D call: TRBD1 (6 bases). The CDR3 has 15 amino acids. Germline assignment: CDR1 LGHNA and CDR2 YNFKEQ. The CDR3: CASSQDGGPTDAQYF. The CDR3 DNA reads as TGTGCCAGCAGCCAAGATGGGGGCCCAACAGATGCGCAGTATTTT.

The chain combines TRBV20-1 with TRBJ1-5; D is possibly TRBD1 (5 bases). V lost 3 bases and J 4 bases, leaving 16 bases between the germline ends. From germline, CDR1 is DFQATT and CDR2 SNEGSKA (reference sequence). The CDR3 length is 15 residues. CDR3 in amino acids: CSASQSGFGNQPQHF. In DNA, the CDR3 is TGCAGTGCTAGTCAGTCAGGGTTCGGGAATCAGCCCCAGCATTTT.